This is a list of T cell receptor beta chains from one sample in a study of shared clonotypes between healthy human individuals. The method was immunoSEQ multiplex PCR; TCRdb's version includes in-frame clones alone and lacks a portion of them. The sample has approximately 350,000 clones, 90% to 98% seen once. Sequenced material: memory CD8+ T cells sorted from blood. Receptor source: a young man in good health. The CDR3 runs from the conserved cysteine through the conserved F or W. D genes are given only for firm matches. Clone size is stated in some rows and not others, as once, few, many or a class when expanded.

d_call j_call clone_size v_call cdr3_nt cdr3_aa
TRBD1 TRBJ2-7 NA TRBV6-5 TGTGCCAGCAGATCCGACAGGGGGGCGTACGAGCAGTACTTC CASRSDRGAYEQYF
NA TRBJ2-5 NA TRBV5-1 TGCGCCAGCAGCTTGATGTCGGGAGAGGAAGAGACCCAGTACTTC CASSLMSGEEETQYF
NA TRBJ1-2 NA TRBV30 TGTGCCTGGAGTGTGTCCATCCCTTATGGCTACACCTTC CAWSVSIPYGYTF
TRBD1 TRBJ2-7 NA TRBV18 TGTGCCAGCTCACCGCCTCCCGGGACAGCCTCCTACGAGCAGTACTTC CASSPPPGTASYEQYF
NA TRBJ2-7 NA TRBV5-1 TGCGCCAGCAGCTATACCGGGACACTCTACGAGCAGTACTTC CASSYTGTLYEQYF
NA TRBJ2-7 NA TRBV19 TGTGCCAGTAGTATAGGACTGAACTACGAGCAGTACTTC CASSIGLNYEQYF
TRBD2 TRBJ2-1 NA TRBV4-2 TGTGCCAGCAGCCACGGACTAGCGGGAGGGCCGGATGAGCAGTTCTTC CASSHGLAGGPDEQFF
NA TRBJ2-1 NA TRBV7-2 TGTGCCAGCAGCGTGCTGACTAGGGGCCTTGACAATGAGCAGTTCTTC CASSVLTRGLDNEQFF
TRBD1 TRBJ1-4 NA TRBV6-5 TGTGCCAGCAGTTACACCTACAGGGGGCGTGAAAAACTGTTTTTT CASSYTYRGREKLFF
NA TRBJ2-7 NA TRBV4-2 TGTGCCAGCAGCCAAAGATTTCTCGGGTACGAGCAGTACTTC CASSQRFLGYEQYF
NA TRBJ2-2 NA TRBV28 TGTGCCAGCAGTTTATCCAGGCTCACCGGGGAGCTGTTTTTT CASSLSRLTGELFF
TRBD2 TRBJ2-1 NA TRBV7-8 TGTGCCAGCAGCAAAGGACTAGCAAACAATGAGCAGTTCTTC CASSKGLANNEQFF
TRBD2 TRBJ2-5 NA TRBV6-1 TGTGCCAGCAGGCAGCGGGAGATCGAGACCCAGTACTTC CASRQREIETQYF
NA TRBJ1-1 NA TRBV30 TGTGCCTGGAGTAGTAGCCATCGGGCTTTCTTT CAWSSSHRAFF
TRBD2 TRBJ2-2 NA TRBV6-5 TGTGCCAGCAGTAAGACTAGCGGGAGCACCGGGGAGCTGTTTTTT CASSKTSGSTGELFF
NA TRBJ2-7 NA TRBV7-7 TGTGCTAGCAGCTCCGAGCAGTACTTC CASSSEQYF
NA TRBJ1-5 NA TRBV6-6 TGTGCCAGCAGATCTAATAGCAATCAGCCCCAGCATTTT CASRSNSNQPQHF
NA TRBJ2-7 once TRBV30 TGTGCCTGGAGTGTTCAACTCGAGCAGTACTTC CAWSVQLEQYF
TRBD1 TRBJ1-3 NA TRBV28 TGTGCCAGCAGTCTGCCCCCCTCGGGACAGGGGTTGAACACCATATATTTT CASSLPPSGQGLNTIYF
NA TRBJ1-1 NA TRBV29-1 TGCAGCGTTGAAGATCGGGTCATGAACACTGAAGCTTTCTTT CSVEDRVMNTEAFF
TRBD1 TRBJ2-4 NA TRBV9 TGTGCCGCAAGGGGACAGAAAAACATTCAGTACTTC CAARGQKNIQYF
NA TRBJ1-1 NA TRBV27 TGTGCCAGCAGTTACGGGGCCGGAAACACTGAAGCTTTCTTT CASSYGAGNTEAFF
NA TRBJ1-3 NA TRBV28 TGTGCCAGCAGTCGGGTAACAACAGGAAACACCATATATTTT CASSRVTTGNTIYF
NA TRBJ1-1 NA TRBV21-1 TGTGCCAGCAGCAAGGTAGCAAACCGTCCCTCGACTGAAGCTTTCTTT CASSKVANRPSTEAFF
NA TRBJ1-5 once TRBV4-1 TGCGCCAGCAGCCAAGATTCCAGGGCCCAGCCCCAGCATTTT CASSQDSRAQPQHF
TRBD2 TRBJ2-7 NA TRBV6-5 TGTGCCAGCAGTTCCGGGACTAGTGCTGGGGAGCAGTACTTC CASSSGTSAGEQYF
NA TRBJ2-2 NA TRBV28 TGTGCCAGCAGTTTGTTCTCCGAAGGCGGGGAGCTGTTTTTT CASSLFSEGGELFF
TRBD1 TRBJ2-5 NA TRBV7-9 TGTGCCAGCAGCTTACTGGACAGGGGGCTGCAAGAGACCCAGTACTTC CASSLLDRGLQETQYF
TRBD2 TRBJ2-1 NA TRBV5-1 TGCGCCAGCACCGGACTAGCGAGGAATGAGCAGTTCTTC CASTGLARNEQFF
NA TRBJ2-3 NA TRBV5-8 TGTGCCAGCAGCTTGGCAGATACGCAGTATTTT CASSLADTQYF